The 27 T cell receptor beta chains in this list originate from one sample, sequenced in a study of blood T cell repertoires in COVID-19. The data were produced by immunoSEQ multiplex PCR, yet TCRdb's version contains in-frame clones alone and is incomplete. The sample shows some 340,000 clones, about 85% of them seen only once. The specimen sequenced was peripheral blood. These receptors were collected from a woman aged 18-29 years with acute or convalescent COVID-19.

The V gene is TRBV4-1, the J gene TRBJ1-1, with TRBD1 identical over 10 bases. Germline trimming cut 3 bases from V and 6 bases from J; bases unmatched to any gene: 7. CDR3 length equals 15 residues. CDR1 and CDR2 from the germline V gene are MGHRA and YSYEKL. The CDR3 is CASSHTTGGAAEAFF. DNA of the CDR3: TGCGCCAGCAGCCATACGACAGGGGGCGCGGCTGAAGCTTTCTTT.

The rearrangement joins TRBV19 to TRBJ1-1; TRBD1 agrees at 8 bases. The ends lost 6 bases at V and 4 bases at J; junction bases unmatched: 1. There are 12 residues in the CDR3. The germline CDR1 and CDR2 sequences are LNHDA and SQIVND (reference sequence). This CDR3 reads CASRTGGTEAFF. The CDR3 region has the DNA TGTGCCAGTAGAACAGGGGGCACTGAAGCTTTCTTT.

The chain has TRBV4-1 and TRBJ1-4; D is ambiguous. The CDR3 extends over 12 amino acids. V lost 4 bases to trimming and J lost 8 bases, with 8 bases between them. Germline V gene lookup returns CDR1 MGHRA and CDR2 YSYEKL. CDR3 nucleotide sequence: TGCGCCAGCAGCCCTACTCGAGAAAAACTGTTTTTT. Translated: CASSPTREKLFF.

The V call is TRBV4-1, the J call TRBJ2-5; 8 nucleotides line up with TRBD2. CDR1 MGHRA and CDR2 YSYEKL come from the germline V gene. The CDR3 contains 18 residues. Trimming cost V 0 bases and J 5 bases; bases outside gene matches: 14. DNA for the CDR3: TGCGCCAGCAGCCAAGATCCAACGGGGGGGCCTTTGGGGGAGACCCAGTACTTC. This gives the protein CASSQDPTGGPLGETQYF.

The chain links TRBV18 to TRBJ2-3; no definite D call. Trimming removed 3 bases from V and 2 bases from J, with 3 bases in between. The CDR3 runs 12 residues. Germline V lookup: CDR1 KGHSH, CDR2 LQKENI. CDR3 loop: CASSPNTDTQYF. The CDR3 bases are TGTGCCAGCTCACCCAACACAGATACGCAGTATTTT.

This clone was found once. The J gene is TRBJ2-7, the V gene TRBV20-1; a weak D match, TRBD1 (6 bases). The germline gives CDR1 DFQATT, CDR2 SNEGSKA (reference sequence). This CDR3 contains 14 residues. V lost 3 bases and J 2 bases, leaving 14 bases between the germline ends. CDR3 nucleotides: TGCAGTGCTAGTTGGAGGACAGCTCCCTACGAGCAGTACTTC. Its protein product is CSASWRTAPYEQYF.

The chain joins TRBV2 to TRBJ2-7; tentatively, D is TRBD1 (6 bases). Deletions cut 7 bases from V and 3 bases from J, with 19 bases between. This CDR3 is built from 15 residues. Germline CDR1 SNHLY, CDR2 FYNNEI. The CDR3 sequence: CASTFDGGHYYEQYF. The DNA of the CDR3 is TGTGCCAGCACTTTTGATGGGGGCCACTACTACGAGCAGTACTTC.

The gene calls are TRBV5-8 and TRBJ2-5; 10 positions match TRBD2. The CDR3 sequence is 16 residues long. J gave up 5 bases and V 0 bases, and 7 bases lay outside the gene matches. Germline-derived CDR1 and CDR2 are SGHTS and YDEGEE. The CDR3 protein is CASSLEERGGMETQYF. CDR3 bases: TGTGCCAGCAGCTTGGAGGAGCGGGGGGGGATGGAGACCCAGTACTTC.

This rearrangement joins TRBV3-1 (or the pseudogene TRBV3-2) to TRBJ1-5; D uncertain. The CDR3 runs 13 residues. The V end lost 1 base, the J end lost 2 bases, and 3 bases lay between the germline ends. The germline V gene has CDR1 LGHDT and CDR2 YNNKEL (reference sequence). CDR3 sequence reads: CASSQAGNQPQHF. For the CDR3, the DNA is TGTGCCAGCAGCCAAGCAGGCAATCAGCCCCAGCATTTT.

V gene TRBV30 combines with J gene TRBJ1-6; D ambiguous. The CDR3 extends over 13 amino acids. V was trimmed by 4 bases and J by 3 bases, leaving 7 bases between them. CDR1 and CDR2 from the germline V gene are GTSNPN and SVGIG (reference sequence). As DNA, the CDR3 is TGTGCCTGGAATGCAGACTATAATTCACCCCTCCACTTT. It yields the protein CAWNADYNSPLHF.

The chain recombines TRBV5-1 with TRBJ1-1; 7 bases match TRBD1. Trimming cost V 2 bases and J 9 bases; bases outside gene matches: 10. The CDR3 is 14 residues long. Germline V CDR1 and CDR2: SGHRS, YFSETQ. DNA for the CDR3: TGCGCCAGCAGCTTTAAAGGACAGGATATTCAAGCTTTCTTT. It specifies CASSFKGQDIQAFF.

The chain is built from TRBV18 and TRBJ2-1; D unresolved. Germline CDR1 and CDR2: KGHSH and LQKENI. Trimming removed 9 bases from V and 10 bases from J, with 13 bases in between. The CDR3 is made up of 11 amino acids. The CDR3 coding sequence is TGTGCCAGTTCGAAAGAAGCGGAGCAGTTCTTC. Its protein product is CASSKEAEQFF.

This sequence joins TRBV20-1 and TRBJ1-1, with TRBD1 as a possible D gene (5 bases). Germline V gene lookup returns CDR1 DFQATT and CDR2 SNEGSKA (reference sequence). CDR3 length: 13 amino acids. V shed 3 bases and J shed 3 bases, with 11 bases lying between them. CDR3 sequence reads: CSASSRADTEAFF. CDR3 bases: TGCAGTGCTAGTTCCAGGGCAGACACTGAAGCTTTCTTT.

The chain recombines TRBV5-6 with TRBJ2-7; 14 bases align to TRBD2. V shed 1 base, J shed 1 base, and the junction held 4 bases outside the gene matches. From germline, CDR1 is SGHDT and CDR2 YYEEEE. The CDR3 is made up of 17 amino acids. This CDR3 reads CASSLTGLAGVSYEQYF. The CDR3 nucleotides read TGTGCCAGCAGCTTGACGGGACTAGCGGGGGTTTCCTACGAGCAGTACTTC.

This rearrangement joins TRBV28 to TRBJ1-1; D is uncertain. This CDR3 has 14 residues. Germline values: CDR1 MDHEN, CDR2 SYDVKM. V lost 7 bases, J lost 0 bases, and 12 bases lay in between. CDR3 region: CASTTEAMNTEAFF. CDR3 DNA sequence: TGTGCCAGCACCACCGAAGCCATGAACACTGAAGCTTTCTTT.

The V gene is TRBV6-5, the J gene TRBJ1-2; 7 bases align to TRBD1. The CDR3 spans 13 residues. Germline CDR1 reads MNHEY; CDR2 reads SVGAGI. V was pared by 7 bases and J by 2 bases, with 4 bases of the junction left unmatched. CDR3 in DNA: TGTGCCAGCACCGGGACAGTGAACTATGGCTACACCTTC. It is translated as CASTGTVNYGYTF.

The chain links TRBV3-1 (or the pseudogene TRBV3-2) to TRBJ1-6; 8 bases match TRBD1. Germline V CDR1 and CDR2: LGHDT, YNNKEL (reference sequence). After removal of 4 bases from V and 11 bases from J, the junction contained 4 bases not matched to a gene. The CDR3 runs 13 residues. CDR3 amino acids: CASSRGQGPPLHF. CDR3 nucleotides: TGTGCCAGCAGCCGCGGACAGGGCCCACCCCTCCACTTT.

The gene calls are TRBV29-1 and TRBJ2-7; perhaps TRBD1 as D (6 bases). In germline, CDR1 is SQVTM, CDR2 ANQGSEA. Trimming removed 0 bases from V and 1 base from J, with 19 bases in between. The CDR3 covers 17 residues. Written as DNA, the CDR3 is TGCAGCGTTGAAGAGCAAGGGGGACAACCGACTTCCTACGAGCAGTACTTC. Residues: CSVEEQGGQPTSYEQYF.

The V gene is TRBV27, the J gene TRBJ2-1, with D tentatively TRBD1 (6 bases). Germline CDR1 reads MNHEY; CDR2 reads SMNVEV (reference sequence). Trimming pared 6 bases from V and 4 bases from J, leaving 16 bases between. The CDR3 length is 15 residues. The CDR3 region is CASRGSGTNYNEQFF. DNA for the CDR3: TGTGCCAGCAGGGGCTCCGGGACAAATTACAATGAGCAGTTCTTC.

The rearrangement joins TRBV6-6 to TRBJ1-4; 9 bases fit TRBD1. The CDR3 loop spans 14 amino acids. From germline, CDR1 is MNHNY and CDR2 SVGAGI (reference sequence). The ends lost 4 bases at V and 8 bases at J; junction bases unmatched: 5. CDR3 in amino acids: CASSSGTGSEKLFF. The CDR3 bases are TGTGCCAGCAGTTCCGGGACAGGGTCGGAAAAACTGTTTTTT.

The rearrangement uses TRBV9 and TRBJ2-7; 7 nucleotides agree with TRBD2. V shed 4 bases, J shed 9 bases, and the junction held 7 bases outside the gene matches. This CDR3 comprises 12 residues. Germline CDR1 SGDLS, CDR2 YYNGEE. The CDR3 sequence: CASSPGGSGQYF. CDR3 DNA sequence: TGTGCCAGCAGCCCCGGGGGGTCAGGGCAGTACTTC. The whole variable domain, filled in from reference TRBV9 and TRBJ2-7, reads DSGVTQTPKHLITATGQRVTLRCSPRSGDLSVYWYQQSLDQGLQFLIQYYNGEERAKGNILERFSAQQFPDLHSELNLSSLELGDSALYFCASSPGGSGQYFGPGTRLTVT.

V usage is TRBV2 and J usage is TRBJ2-2, with 12 positions matching TRBD1. From germline, CDR1 is SNHLY and CDR2 FYNNEI. Germline trimming cut 6 bases from V and 2 bases from J; bases unmatched to any gene: 1. The CDR3 totals 15 residues. The CDR3 loop is CASRGQGANTGELFF. The CDR3 nucleotides read TGTGCCAGCAGGGGACAGGGGGCTAACACCGGGGAGCTGTTTTTT.

The chain joins TRBV28 to TRBJ2-4, with 8 positions matching TRBD1. This CDR3 has 16 amino acids. Germline CDR1 reads MDHEN; CDR2 reads SYDVKM. V gave up 2 bases and J gave up 3 bases; unmatched junction bases: 6. This chain's CDR3 is CASSLQGTGFKNIQYF. DNA of the CDR3: TGTGCCAGCAGTTTACAGGGGACAGGCTTCAAAAACATTCAGTACTTC.

This clone was found once. The rearrangement links TRBV6-2 or TRBV6-3 to TRBJ2-7; 7 positions match TRBD2. The V gene end was trimmed by 5 bases and the J gene end by 4 bases; junction bases not matched to a gene: 8. This CDR3 is 14 amino acids long. Looked up from germline, CDR1 is MNHEY and CDR2 is SVGEGT. This CDR3 reads CASSDRSGVYEQYF. The CDR3 bases are TGTGCCAGCAGTGACCGCAGCGGGGTATACGAGCAGTACTTC.

This clone has just one count. This chain connects TRBV7-6 to TRBJ2-2; D ambiguous. The ends were cut back, 1 base at V and 2 bases at J, with 8 bases in the middle. Per the germline V gene, CDR1 is SGHVS and CDR2 is FNYEAQ. The CDR3 has 15 amino acids. CDR3 residues: CASSLGGSNTGELFF. CDR3 bases: TGTGCCAGCAGCTTAGGAGGCAGCAACACCGGGGAGCTGTTTTTT.

This clone was counted a few times. The chain uses TRBV25-1 and TRBJ1-1, with D unresolved. This CDR3 contains 12 residues. V dropped 4 bases and J dropped 7 bases, with 10 bases sitting between them. Per germline, CDR1 MGHDK and CDR2 SYGVNS. The CDR3 nucleotides read TGTGCCAGCAGTGTTGGTCGCTATGAAGCTTTCTTT. This encodes CASSVGRYEAFF.

This chain connects TRBV4-1 to TRBJ2-2; the match to TRBD2 covers 10 bases. The CDR3 contains 17 residues. CDR1 and CDR2 (germline): MGHRA, YSYEKL. J was trimmed by 7 bases and V by 0 bases; bases with no gene match: 8. The CDR3 nucleotides read TGCGCCAGCAGCCAAGAAAGTGGACTAGCGGCTGGCGGGGAGCTGTTTTTT. It codes for CASSQESGLAAGGELFF.